This T cell receptor (beta chain) was identified during a study of blood T cells in healthy people across ages. This clonotype was observed at least ten times. The V end lost 0 bases, the J end lost 0 bases, and 6 bases lay between the germline ends. From germline, CDR1 is SGDLS and CDR2 YYNGEE. The CDR3 runs 14 residues. PCR was performed a second time for roughly 7 to 11 cycles using a sample-barcoded 5' primer and a J-beta primer mix. TCRdb analysed the 5' RACE reads with MiXCR anew, one entry per CDR3 protein. Of more than 750,000 distinct CDR3 sequences in the sample, just under 30% are singletons; the top ten hold 10% to 13%. These same data were also listed under a study on T cells of mothers and their children. That work adds: M1S, a second-PCR primer, added sample barcodes and 2-4 random nucleotides. Each mother gave over 8.5 million TCR beta CDR3 reads; each child, about 3 million.

The sequence came from a woman aged 40-49 years in good health. The sequenced sample was blood. The chain links TRBV9 to TRBJ2-5; D remains unclear. CDR3 nucleotides: TGTGCCAGCAGCGTAGGCGTCAACCAAGAGACCCAGTACTTC. It translates to CASSVGVNQETQYF.